The source of this T cell receptor (beta chain) is a study of blood T cell repertoires in COVID-19. This clone was recorded once. Trimming left V 7 bases short and J 5 bases short, with 14 bases between. There are 13 residues in the CDR3. The germline V gene encodes CDR1 ENHRY and CDR2 SYGVKD. Sequencing used immunoSEQ multiplex PCR; TCRdb keeps in-frame clones, though not all of them. The profile shows 310,000 or so clones, 90% of them singletons. Before being deemed recovered, Cohort 3 donors had two negative PCRs, clearance, or symptom resolution. This clonotype was sampled from a woman in her twenties or thirties who had recovered from COVID-19. The rearrangement uses TRBV10-3 and TRBJ2-5; TRBD2 is a possible D gene (6 bases). The sequenced sample consisted of PBMCs or T cells enriched from blood (not recorded which). This CDR3 reads CAINPAGGETQYF. The CDR3 DNA reads TGTGCCATCAATCCAGCGGGTGGGGAGACCCAGTACTTC.